Listed below are T cell receptor beta chains from one sample, sequenced in a study of blood T cells in healthy people across ages. TCRdb called the 5' RACE reads again in MiXCR, with one record for every CDR3 protein. Of roughly 1,500,000 distinct CDR3 sequences listed, around 42% are singletons. Sequencing was carried out using blood. These receptors all come from a woman aged 18-29 years in good health. Each CDR3 is given with its conserved first and last residue. The D gene is left open where the match is weak. Clone size is not always given. Where it is, it says once, few, many or a class for expanded clones.

CDR3 length	clone size	V gene	J gene	D gene	CDR3 DNA	CDR3 protein
16	-	TRBV3-1	TRBJ2-1	-	TGTGCCAGCAGCCAAGACCAGAGTAGCTCCTACAATGAGCAGTTCTTC	CASSQDQSSSYNEQFF
15	-	TRBV28	TRBJ1-2	TRBD1	TGTGCCAGCAGTTCCTCTGGACAGGGGGCCGATGGCTACACCTTC	CASSSSGQGADGYTF
13	many	TRBV12-3/TRBV12-4	TRBJ2-3	-	TGTGCCAGCAGTGCCGGGACCACAGATACGCAGTATTTT	CASSAGTTDTQYF
16	-	TRBV6-1	TRBJ2-5	-	TGTGCCAGCAGTGTCCTAGGGGGGGAAAGTGGGGAGACCCAGTACTTC	CASSVLGGESGETQYF
18	-	TRBV20-1	TRBJ2-1	TRBD2	TGCAGTGCTAGAGATCCCCTAGCGGGGTACCCCTCAGGAAATGAGCAGTTCTTC	CSARDPLAGYPSGNEQFF
16	-	TRBV20-1	TRBJ2-1	TRBD2	TGCAGTGCTAGAGATCTAGAGCGGGAGATTTACAATGAGCAGTTCTTC	CSARDLEREIYNEQFF
13	-	TRBV10-3	TRBJ1-2	-	TGTGCCATCAGTGAGGGGGAGGACTATGGCTACACCTTC	CAISEGEDYGYTF
17	-	TRBV5-1	TRBJ2-1	TRBD2	TGCGCCAGCAGCCTGGGACTAGCCCCCGTTCTTATAAGAGAGCAGTTCTTC	CASSLGLAPVLIREQFF
15	-	TRBV2	TRBJ1-1	-	TGTGCCAGCAGGGCAGGCCCAAACCCACAAGGTGAAGCTTTCTTT	CASRAGPNPQGEAFF
20	-	TRBV7-9	TRBJ1-5	-	TGTGCCAGCAGCTTAGTTTCCAAGGTATGGGGCGGACAGACTAATCAGCCCCAGCATTTT	CASSLVSKVWGGQTNQPQHF
12	many	TRBV4-1	TRBJ1-2	-	TGCGCCAGCAGCCAAGATTGGGGAGGCTACACCTTC	CASSQDWGGYTF
15	-	TRBV5-4	TRBJ2-5	TRBD1	TGTGCCAGCAGCGGACAGGGAGGCACCCAAGAGACCCAGTACTTC	CASSGQGGTQETQYF
14	few	TRBV14	TRBJ2-1	-	TGTGCCAGCAGCCAAGAGAGACGGTACAATGAGCAGTTCTTC	CASSQERRYNEQFF
13	-	TRBV29-1	TRBJ1-2	-	TGCAGCGTTGAGTCGTGGACGGACTATGGCTACACCTTC	CSVESWTDYGYTF
15	-	TRBV6-5	TRBJ2-5	TRBD1	TGTGCCAGCAGTTACGGAGACAGGGGTCAAGAGACCCAGTACTTC	CASSYGDRGQETQYF
15	-	TRBV20-1	TRBJ2-1	TRBD2	TGCAGTGCTTCTAGCGGGGACAGCTCCTACAATGAGCAGTTCTTC	CSASSGDSSYNEQFF
13	-	TRBV6-5	TRBJ2-3	-	TGTGCCAGCAGTTATGTGAGCACAGATACGCAGTATTTT	CASSYVSTDTQYF
14	-	TRBV2	TRBJ2-5	-	TGTGCCAGCAGTGAAGGGGGAATCCAAGAGACCCAGTACTTC	CASSEGGIQETQYF
15	-	TRBV3-1	TRBJ1-6	-	TGTGCCAGCAGCCAAGCCCAGGGGACAAATTCACCCCTCCACTTT	CASSQAQGTNSPLHF
18	few	TRBV11-2	TRBJ2-5	TRBD2	TGTGCCAGCAGCTTAGTCAGTCACGGGACTAGCAGATACAATGAGCAGTACTTC	CASSLVSHGTSRYNEQYF
21	few	TRBV11-2	TRBJ2-1	TRBD2	TGTGCCAGCAGCTCCAGACTACTCGGGACTAGCGGGAGGGCCCGGGACAATGAGCAGTTCTTC	CASSSRLLGTSGRARDNEQFF
17	-	TRBV20-1	TRBJ1-2	-	TGCAGTGCTAGTCCGTATGGTATGGGGGGAACTAACTATGGCTACACCTTC	CSASPYGMGGTNYGYTF
12	once	TRBV12-3/TRBV12-4	TRBJ2-3	-	TGTGCCAGTACGGTTGGGACAGATACGCAGTATTTT	CASTVGTDTQYF
13	few	TRBV10-3	TRBJ2-5	TRBD2	TGTGCCAGCGGGACTAGTGGCAAAGAGACCCAGTACTTC	CASGTSGKETQYF
15	-	TRBV7-2	TRBJ1-4	-	TGTGCCAGCAGCTATGACGGGAGGACTAATGAAAAACTGTTTTTT	CASSYDGRTNEKLFF